This is a list of T cell receptor beta chains from one sample in a study of vaccination and CD4 T cells after COVID-19. TCRdb reprocessed the PCR reads with MiXCR, giving one entry per CDR3 protein. This repertoire shows some 4,600 distinct CDR3 sequences, around 50% found once; its top ten account for 40% to 45%. These receptors' antigens are unknown. What was sequenced was CD4+ T cells from blood, cultured in vitro. These receptors were obtained from a human donor in good health. CDR3s include the opening cysteine and the closing phenylalanine or tryptophan. Each record gives: D gene, J gene, clone size, V gene, CDR3 protein, CDR3 DNA. The D gene is left open where the match is weak. Clone size is not always given. Where it is, it says once, few, many or a class for expanded clones.

. | TRBJ1-2 | few | TRBV5-4 | CASRLQDTGYTF | TGTGCCAGCAGACTGCAGGACACGGGCTACACCTTC
. | TRBJ1-4 | once | TRBV20-1 | CSARSSLYEKLFF | TGCAGTGCAAGATCCAGCCTCTATGAAAAACTGTTTTTT
. | TRBJ1-6 | . | TRBV20-1 | CSARDRLTNPYNSPLHF | TGCAGTGCTAGAGATCGACTGACGAACCCCTATAATTCACCCCTCCACTTT
. | TRBJ1-1 | few | TRBV28 | CASHQIAGNTEAFF | TGTGCCAGCCACCAAATAGCCGGGAACACTGAAGCTTTCTTT
. | TRBJ2-6 | . | TRBV15 | CATSRDVTGLLSGANVLTF | TGTGCCACCAGCAGAGACGTGACGGGCCTCCTCTCTGGGGCCAACGTCCTGACTTTC
. | TRBJ1-2 | . | TRBV28 | CASSVPGPNYGYTF | TGTGCCAGCAGTGTCCCAGGACCGAACTATGGCTACACCTTC
TRBD1 | TRBJ2-7 | . | TRBV27 | CASSLQGQGYYEQYF | TGTGCCAGCAGTCTCCAGGGACAGGGCTACTACGAGCAGTACTTC
. | TRBJ1-2 | few | TRBV2 | CAGTDRGYYGYTF | TGTGCCGGCACCGACCGGGGTTACTATGGCTACACCTTC
. | TRBJ2-1 | . | TRBV7-8 | CASSLVPAQGGEQFF | TGTGCCAGCAGCTTAGTCCCGGCCCAGGGGGGCGAGCAGTTCTTC
. | TRBJ1-1 | . | TRBV5-4 | CASSLRWGGNTEAFF | TGTGCCAGCAGCTTGAGGTGGGGGGGGAACACTGAAGCTTTCTTT
. | TRBJ2-7 | . | TRBV11-2 | CASSPQGGPYEQYF | TGTGCCAGCAGCCCCCAGGGGGGCCCATACGAGCAGTACTTC
. | TRBJ1-1 | few | TRBV29-1 | CSVDEARGNTEAFF | TGCAGCGTTGACGAGGCGAGGGGGAACACTGAAGCTTTCTTT
TRBD1 | TRBJ1-1 | . | TRBV2 | CASGRQGNTEAFF | TGTGCCAGCGGGAGACAGGGGAACACTGAAGCTTTCTTT
TRBD1 | TRBJ2-5 | few | TRBV19 | CASSTGQGGETQYF | TGTGCCAGTAGTACCGGACAGGGTGGAGAGACCCAGTACTTC
. | TRBJ2-7 | . | TRBV15 | CATSRDRSGEQYF | TGTGCCACCAGCAGAGACAGGAGCGGCGAGCAGTACTTC
. | TRBJ2-1 | . | TRBV6-5 | CASGSQGWDEQFF | TGTGCCAGCGGTTCTCAGGGTTGGGATGAGCAGTTCTTC
. | TRBJ1-2 | . | TRBV30 | CALTTDNYGYTF | TGTGCCCTCACGACCGACAACTATGGCTACACCTTC
TRBD1 | TRBJ1-1 | . | TRBV12-3/TRBV12-4 | CASSHRQGTEAFF | TGTGCCAGCAGTCACCGACAGGGCACTGAAGCTTTCTTT
TRBD1 | TRBJ1-1 | few | TRBV25-1 | CASRLTGDTEAFF | TGTGCCAGCAGGTTAACAGGGGACACTGAAGCTTTCTTT
. | TRBJ2-1 | . | TRBV4-1 | CASSPTGGYNEQFF | TGCGCCAGCAGCCCCACTGGAGGATACAATGAGCAGTTCTTC
TRBD2 | TRBJ2-3 | . | TRBV5-1 | CASSRTTSGGDLSTDTQYF | TGCGCCAGCAGCAGGACGACTAGCGGGGGTGATCTTAGCACAGATACGCAGTATTTT
. | TRBJ2-7 | hyperexpanded | TRBV7-9 | CASRRQGEQYF | TGTGCCAGCAGGAGACAAGGCGAGCAGTACTTC
TRBD2 | TRBJ2-5 | large | TRBV10-3 | CAIRGTSEGETQYF | TGTGCCATCAGAGGGACTAGCGAGGGGGAGACCCAGTACTTC
TRBD2 | TRBJ2-5 | . | TRBV9 | CASSVGNSGGQETQYF | TGTGCCAGCAGCGTAGGGAATAGCGGGGGCCAAGAGACCCAGTACTTC
. | TRBJ2-1 | . | TRBV20-1 | CSAPQLERGNEQFF | TGCAGTGCCCCTCAGCTGGAGCGAGGCAATGAGCAGTTCTTC
TRBD2 | TRBJ2-3 | . | TRBV6-5 | CASSSQGTSGSSF | TGTGCCAGCAGTTCTCAAGGGACTAGCGGCTCCTCTTTT
. | TRBJ1-6 | . | TRBV30 | CAWSPQGLSPLHF | TGTGCCTGGAGCCCCCAGGGACTGTCACCCCTCCACTTT
TRBD2 | TRBJ2-6 | few | TRBV7-9 | CASTPAGGPGANVLTF | TGTGCCAGCACCCCGGCGGGAGGGCCTGGGGCCAACGTCCTGACTTTC
. | TRBJ1-6 | few | TRBV11-2 | CASSRIRGDNSPLHF | TGTGCCAGCAGCCGGATACGGGGGGATAATTCACCCCTCCACTTT
TRBD1 | TRBJ1-2 | . | TRBV6-1 | CASLAGQGSPLNYGYTF | TGTGCCAGCCTCGCAGGACAGGGGAGCCCCTTAAACTATGGCTACACCTTC
. | TRBJ1-5 | few | TRBV10-1 | CASSELGKLQPQHF | TGCGCCAGCAGTGAGTTGGGAAAGCTCCAGCCCCAGCATTTT